This TCR beta chain was obtained from a study of cytomegalovirus exposure and HLA in healthy donors (dated by TCRdb to the late 2010s). Looking at the study overall: According to a later analysis, one platform produced both the 110 or so validation repertoires and the 550 to 800 repertoires of the first cohort. To predict cytomegalovirus infection status, the study combined high-throughput TCR immunosequencing, statistical association of individual TCRs with disease status, and machine learning. The study was designed to test whether signatures of past pathogen exposure could be identified by cataloging public T cell receptors. In addition to the first cohort of about 650 subjects, a separate validation cohort of 130 or so different subjects was used.

General study outcomes and caveats: A later analysis found that TCRs clustered in the first cohort also tended to co-occur in the 120 or so validation repertoires, with approximately 95% of cluster scores above 0. The study listed 170 or so TCR beta chains as associated with cytomegalovirus. All 120 or so repertoires were used to score co-occurrence in the validation cohort in a later analysis, because that analysis had no HLA typing for the cohort. Most TCR sequences were seen in very few donors, while some public TCRs were found in many individuals. The classifier was reported to diagnose cytomegalovirus status with high specificity and sensitivity in both the original and validation cohorts. The authors suggested that the approach could potentially be extended to other disease states and immunological phenotypes. In vitro tests confirmed that a few of the cytomegalovirus-associated TCR beta chains recognize cytomegalovirus antigens.

Donors formed part of the validation cohort, which comprised about 120 subjects and was distinct from the first cohort of under 850 subjects. Trimming leaves V shorter by 0 bases and J shorter by 6 bases, with the junction holding 4 bases beyond the gene matches. The CDR1 and CDR2 encoded by the germline V gene are MNHEY and SVGAGI. The CDR3 runs 15 residues from the cysteine to the phenylalanine. Only the CDR3 DNA is retained, 45 bases long and in frame from the first base. The library was produced with the immunoSEQ multiplex PCR assay. As for the original processing: A statistical classification framework was developed to diagnose cytomegalovirus status using the catalog of TCR beta chain sequences. TCRdb provides this immuneACCESS table in a form limited to in-frame rearrangements. Some clones are lacking; in checked studies, under half of them reflect an unresolved V gene, and why the rest are absent is not known. The DNA gave D and trimming, while V, J and clone size come from that table. The table for this sample lists some 160,000 clones; approximately 90% of them were counted only once. The top ten clones comprise approximately 3% of the sample.

As for this clone: The antigen it binds to is not known. Per-base quality was not reported, and no clone a single base away is much larger than it. Within the sample, other DNA sequences also encode this same CDR3.

Sequencing input: PBMCs. The rearrangement combines TRBV6-5 with TRBJ2-1; 8 of the junction bases match TRBD2. The sequence was collected from a man aged 18 to 35 in good health and CMV-seronegative. The CDR3 here reads CASSYSGTSGNEQFF. The DNA sequence follows: TGTGCCAGCAGTTACTCAGGGACTAGTGGCAATGAGCAGTTCTTC.